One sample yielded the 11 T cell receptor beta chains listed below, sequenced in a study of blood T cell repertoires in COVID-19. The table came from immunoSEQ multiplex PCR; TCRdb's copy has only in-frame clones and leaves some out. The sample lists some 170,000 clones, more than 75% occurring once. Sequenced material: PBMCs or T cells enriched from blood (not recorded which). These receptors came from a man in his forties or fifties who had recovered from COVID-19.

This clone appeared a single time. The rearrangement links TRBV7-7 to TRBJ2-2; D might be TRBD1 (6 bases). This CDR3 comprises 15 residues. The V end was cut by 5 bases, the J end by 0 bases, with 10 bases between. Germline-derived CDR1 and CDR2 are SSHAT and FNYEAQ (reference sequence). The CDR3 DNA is TGTGCCAGCAGCCGGACAGATTCGAACACCGGGGAGCTGTTTTTT. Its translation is CASSRTDSNTGELFF. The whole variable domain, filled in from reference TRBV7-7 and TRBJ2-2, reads GAGVSQSPRYKVTKRGQDVTLRCDPISSHATLYWYQQALGQGPEFLTYFNYEAQPDKSGLPSDRFSAERPEGSISTLTIQRTEQRDSAMYRCASSRTDSNTGELFFGEGSRLTVL.

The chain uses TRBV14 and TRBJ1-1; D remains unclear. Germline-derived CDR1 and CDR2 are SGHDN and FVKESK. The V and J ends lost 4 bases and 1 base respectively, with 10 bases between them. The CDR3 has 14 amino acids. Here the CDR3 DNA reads TGTGCCAGCAGCCTCGACACCCCGAACACTGAAGCTTTCTTT. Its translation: CASSLDTPNTEAFF.

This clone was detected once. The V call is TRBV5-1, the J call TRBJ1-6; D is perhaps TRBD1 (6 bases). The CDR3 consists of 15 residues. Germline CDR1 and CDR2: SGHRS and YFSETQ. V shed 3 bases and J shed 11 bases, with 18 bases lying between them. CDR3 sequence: CASSSGTPQDAPLHF. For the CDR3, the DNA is TGCGCCAGCAGCTCGGGGACACCCCAAGATGCACCCCTCCACTTT.

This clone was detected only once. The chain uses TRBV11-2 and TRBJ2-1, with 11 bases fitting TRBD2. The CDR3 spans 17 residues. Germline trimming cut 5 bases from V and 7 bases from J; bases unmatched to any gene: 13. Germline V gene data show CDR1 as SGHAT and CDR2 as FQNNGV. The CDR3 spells CASSPSILAGGSNEQFF. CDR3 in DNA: TGTGCCAGCAGCCCCTCTATCCTAGCGGGGGGCTCGAATGAGCAGTTCTTC. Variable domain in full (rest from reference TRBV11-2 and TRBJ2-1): EAGVAQSPRYKIIEKRQSVAFWCNPISGHATLYWYQQILGQGPKLLIQFQNNGVVDDSQLPKDRFSAERLKGVDSTLKIQPAKLEDSAVYLCASSPSILAGGSNEQFFGPGTRLTVL.

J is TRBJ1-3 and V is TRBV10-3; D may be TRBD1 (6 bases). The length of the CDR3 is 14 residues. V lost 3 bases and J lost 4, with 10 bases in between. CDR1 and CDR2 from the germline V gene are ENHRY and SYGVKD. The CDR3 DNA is TGTGCCATCAGTGACAGGGGTGGCGGAAACACCATATATTTT. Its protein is CAISDRGGGNTIYF.

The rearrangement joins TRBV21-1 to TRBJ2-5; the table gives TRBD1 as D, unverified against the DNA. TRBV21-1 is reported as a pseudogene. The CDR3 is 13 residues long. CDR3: CASSTGFQETQYF. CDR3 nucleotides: TGTGCCAGCAGTACAGGATTCCAAGAGACCCAGTACTTC.

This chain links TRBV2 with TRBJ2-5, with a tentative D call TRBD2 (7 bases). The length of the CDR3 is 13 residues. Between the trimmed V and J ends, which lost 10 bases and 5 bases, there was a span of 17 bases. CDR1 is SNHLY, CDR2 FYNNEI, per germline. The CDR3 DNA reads TGTGCCACCCCGGGCGGGGGCCGGGAGACCCAGTACTTC. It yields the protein CATPGGGRETQYF.

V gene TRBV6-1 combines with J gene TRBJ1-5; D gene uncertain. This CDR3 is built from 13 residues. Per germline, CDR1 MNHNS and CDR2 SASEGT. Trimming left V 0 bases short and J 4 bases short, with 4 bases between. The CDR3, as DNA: TGTGCCAGCAGTGAAGCCGGGAATCAGCCCCAGCATTTT. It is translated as CASSEAGNQPQHF.

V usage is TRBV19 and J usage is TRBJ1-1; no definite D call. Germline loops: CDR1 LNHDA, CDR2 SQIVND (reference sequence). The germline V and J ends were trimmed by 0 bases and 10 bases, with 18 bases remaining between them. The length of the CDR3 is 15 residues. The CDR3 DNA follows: TGTGCCAGTAGTATAGATTTAGAGAGGGTCGGCGCAGCTTTCTTT. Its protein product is CASSIDLERVGAAFF.

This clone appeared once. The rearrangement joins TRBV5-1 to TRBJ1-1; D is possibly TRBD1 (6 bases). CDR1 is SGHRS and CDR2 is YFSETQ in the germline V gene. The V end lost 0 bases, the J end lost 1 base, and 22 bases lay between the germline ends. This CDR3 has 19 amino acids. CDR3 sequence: CASSLVPRDGGYKNTEAFF. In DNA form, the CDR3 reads TGCGCCAGCAGCTTGGTCCCCCGGGATGGGGGCTACAAGAACACTGAAGCTTTCTTT.

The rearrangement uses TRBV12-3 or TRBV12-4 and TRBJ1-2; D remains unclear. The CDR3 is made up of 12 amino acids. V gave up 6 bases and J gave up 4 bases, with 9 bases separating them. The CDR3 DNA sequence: TGTGCCAGCAGCTCCCGGGGCTATGGCTACACCTTC. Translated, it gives CASSSRGYGYTF.